The clone carrying this T cell receptor (beta chain) was detected ten times or more. The antigen is undetermined. The data belong to a study of T cell repertoires in cytomegalovirus infection. In the study overall: Public TCR beta signatures provided an indication of both CMV infection and a matching HLA type. The study's findings and limits: HLA-C-restricted CMV clonotypes gave the most frequent clonotype in two of eight donors. CMV carriers having the relevant HLA were flagged by cumulative public TCR beta family frequency.

In germline, CDR1 is MNHNS, CDR2 SASEGT. The CDR3 has 14 amino acids. Trimming took 2 bases from V and 0 from J, leaving 7 bases between them. Using its own MiXCR run on the reads, TCRdb lists one record per CDR3 protein. The data hold 500,000 or so distinct CDR3 sequences, with about 15% observed a single time. This sequence was found in a human donor in good health (CMV status not recorded). Some clones in this sample may be carry-over from other donors' samples. The J gene is TRBJ1-1, the V gene TRBV6-1; no reliable D call. Sequences were obtained from CD8+ T cells from PBMCs. This CDR3 reads CASSERRMNTEAFF. The CDR3 coding sequence is TGTGCCAGCAGTGAACGGAGAATGAACACTGAAGCTTTCTTT.